This TCR beta chain stems from a study of cytomegalovirus exposure and HLA in healthy donors. The study's findings and limits: Per a prior analysis, the majority of TCR beta V segments were productive roughly 87% or roughly 30% of the time.

This CDR3 has 15 amino acids. Germline V CDR1 and CDR2: SGDLS, YYNGEE. Trimming cost V 3 bases and J 0 bases, with 7 bases left between them. With regard to this clone: Its antigen is not known.

The PCR ran on 60 Vbeta and 13 Jbeta primers. The repertoire was sequenced with immunoSEQ multiplex PCR; TCRdb's copy has only in-frame clones and lacks some. The table records around 100,000 clones, just under 80% of them present only once. The TCR comes from a woman aged 40 to 50 in good health and CMV-seropositive. The sequenced material came from PBMCs. The gene calls are TRBV9 and TRBJ2-6, with D hard to call. CDR3 bases: TGTGCCAGCAGCGGCCTAAACTCTGGGGCCAACGTCCTGACTTTC. As protein: CASSGLNSGANVLTF. Full variable domain (remainder filled in from reference TRBV9 and TRBJ2-6): DSGVTQTPKHLITATGQRVTLRCSPRSGDLSVYWYQQSLDQGLQFLIQYYNGEERAKGNILERFSAQQFPDLHSELNLSSLELGDSALYFCASSGLNSGANVLTFGAGSRLTVL.